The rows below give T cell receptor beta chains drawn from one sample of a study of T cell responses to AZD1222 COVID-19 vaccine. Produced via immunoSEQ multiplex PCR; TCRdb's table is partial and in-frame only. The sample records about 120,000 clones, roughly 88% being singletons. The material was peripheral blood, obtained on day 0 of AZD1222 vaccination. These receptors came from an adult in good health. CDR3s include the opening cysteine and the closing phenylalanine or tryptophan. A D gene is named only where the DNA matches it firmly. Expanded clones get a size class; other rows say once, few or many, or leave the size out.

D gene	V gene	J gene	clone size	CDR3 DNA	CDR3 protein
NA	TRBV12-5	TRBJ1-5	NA	TGTGCTAGTGGACCTGACGGCGGTCAGCCCCAGCATTTT	CASGPDGGQPQHF
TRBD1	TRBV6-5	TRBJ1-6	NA	TGTGCCAGCAGAACCGGGACAGGCAATTCACCCCTCCACTTT	CASRTGTGNSPLHF
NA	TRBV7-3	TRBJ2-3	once	TGTGCCAGCAGCCGAGGGGGGCAGGCGAGCACAGATACGCAGTATTTT	CASSRGGQASTDTQYF
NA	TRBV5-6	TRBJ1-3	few	TGTGCCAGCAGCATACCTCCGGGGCAACCAGGAAACACCATATATTTT	CASSIPPGQPGNTIYF
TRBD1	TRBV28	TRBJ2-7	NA	TGTGCCAGCAGTTACAGCCCGGGACAGGGGCTCCACGAGCAGTACTTC	CASSYSPGQGLHEQYF
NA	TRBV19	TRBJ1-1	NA	TGTGCCAGTAGTATGTGGTTCGGGAGGATGAACACTGAAGCTTTCTTT	CASSMWFGRMNTEAFF
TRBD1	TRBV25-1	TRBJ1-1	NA	TGTGCCAGCAGTGAGAACAGGGGGAACACTGAAGCTTTCTTT	CASSENRGNTEAFF
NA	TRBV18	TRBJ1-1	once	TGTGCCAGCTCACTCCTCGAGACTCGCGACACTGAAGCTTTCTTT	CASSLLETRDTEAFF
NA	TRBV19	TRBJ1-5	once	TGTGCCAGTAGTATGGGGAATAGCAATCAGCCCCAGCATTTT	CASSMGNSNQPQHF
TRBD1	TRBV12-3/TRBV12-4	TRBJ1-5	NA	TGTGCCAGCAGCCTGGGACAGACTCAGCCCCAGCATTTT	CASSLGQTQPQHF
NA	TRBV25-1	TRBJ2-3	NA	TGTGCCAGCAGTCAACCCGGGACCCACACAGATACGCAGTATTTT	CASSQPGTHTDTQYF
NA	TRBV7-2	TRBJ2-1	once	TGTGCCAGCAGCTTAGTGCAGGATCTTGAGCAGTTCTTC	CASSLVQDLEQFF
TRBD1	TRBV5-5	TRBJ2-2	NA	TGTGCCAGCAGCTACGGGACAGGCTCCGGGGAGCTGTTTTTT	CASSYGTGSGELFF
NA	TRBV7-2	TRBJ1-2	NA	TGTGCCAGCAGCTTAGGACGGGATGGCTACACCTTC	CASSLGRDGYTF
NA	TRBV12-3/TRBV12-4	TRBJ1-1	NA	TGTGCCAGCAGTTTTTCGGATAACACTGAAGCTTTCTTT	CASSFSDNTEAFF
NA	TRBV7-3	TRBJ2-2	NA	TGTGCCAGCAGCCTTAGCGGAACCACCGGGGAGCTGTTTTTT	CASSLSGTTGELFF
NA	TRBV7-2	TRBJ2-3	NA	TGTGCCAGTACCCGCGAACCCAGCACAGATACGCAGTATTTT	CASTREPSTDTQYF
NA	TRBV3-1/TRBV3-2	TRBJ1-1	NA	TGTGCCAGCAGCCAAGAACAGGGTGGGACTGAAGCTTTCTTT	CASSQEQGGTEAFF
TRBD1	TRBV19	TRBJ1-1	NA	TGTGCCAGTAACCCAACAGGGGGCAGGACTGAAGCTTTCTTT	CASNPTGGRTEAFF
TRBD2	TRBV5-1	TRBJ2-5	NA	TGCGCCAGCAGCTTGGGACTAGCGGGGCTCCAAGAGACCCAGTACTTC	CASSLGLAGLQETQYF
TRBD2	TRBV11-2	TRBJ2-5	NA	TGTGCCAGCAGCTTAAGATTAGCGGGGGAGACCCAGTACTTC	CASSLRLAGETQYF
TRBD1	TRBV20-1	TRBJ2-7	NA	TGCAGTGCCAGTGACAGGGCCAAAAGTTTCGAGCAGTACTTC	CSASDRAKSFEQYF
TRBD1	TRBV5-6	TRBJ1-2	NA	TGTGCCGGTCAGGACAGGGATAAGGATGGCTACACCTTC	CAGQDRDKDGYTF
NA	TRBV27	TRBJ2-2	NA	TGTGCCAGCAGGCGAACAGGGAACACCGGGGAGCTGTTTTTT	CASRRTGNTGELFF
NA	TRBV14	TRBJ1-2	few	TGTGCCAGCAGCCAAGGAATGGCAGGAAACTATGGCTACACCTTC	CASSQGMAGNYGYTF
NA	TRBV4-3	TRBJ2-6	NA	TGCGCCAGCAGCCAAGTAGTCACTTCCGGGGCCAACGTCCTGACTTTC	CASSQVVTSGANVLTF
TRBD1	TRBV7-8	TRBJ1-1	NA	TGTGCCAGCAGCCCCGGGACAGGGAAGAACACTGAAGCTTTCTTT	CASSPGTGKNTEAFF
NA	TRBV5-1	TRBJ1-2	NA	TGCGCCAGCAGCCCTCGGGGCAGAGACTACACCTTC	CASSPRGRDYTF
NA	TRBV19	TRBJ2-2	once	TGTGCCAGTAGACATCCCCTGGGAACCGGGGAGCTGTTTTTT	CASRHPLGTGELFF